The subject of this entry is one T cell receptor beta chain. What it binds is unknown. The second PCR ran roughly 7 to 11 cycles with a sample-barcoded 5' primer and J-beta primers. TCRdb itself ran the 5' RACE reads through MiXCR, one entry per CDR3 protein. This table holds around 800,000 distinct CDR3 sequences, 20% to 30% found once. The data were taken from a study of blood T cells in healthy people across ages. General study results and limits: TCR beta diversity, measured per million T cells, fell in a roughly linear way with age.

The CDR3 is 13 residues long. The V gene's germline CDR1 is SQVTM and CDR2 ANQGSEA. These records were also assigned to another study, of T cells of mothers and their children. As that report states: Each donor was one of three healthy Caucasian mothers or one of their six children. Mothers yielded over 8 million CDR3 reads, children some 2.8 million each. The authors detected no persistent microchimeric T cell clones.

The clonotype was recovered from a boy younger than 18 in good health. V and J are TRBV29-1 and TRBJ2-5; D not certain. The J call may be in error: the DNA end matches TRBJ2-7 better. Sequenced material: blood. CDR3 nucleotides: TGCAGCGTACGCAGGCTCCAGCCCTACGAGCAGTACTTC. As protein: CSVRRLQPYEQYF.